This TCR beta chain was documented in a study of T cell responses to AZD1222 COVID-19 vaccine. V was trimmed by 3 bases and J by 2 bases, leaving 8 bases between them. Germline V lookup: CDR1 LGHDT, CDR2 YNNKEL (reference sequence). The CDR3 is made up of 14 amino acids. Only a few counts were recorded for this clone. The method was immunoSEQ multiplex PCR; TCRdb's version includes in-frame clones alone and lacks a portion of them. Among some 74,000 clones listed, 75% to 85% were seen once. The clonotype originates from an adult in good health. The input for sequencing was peripheral blood, taken on day 0 of AZD1222 vaccination. This chain links TRBV3-1 (or the pseudogene TRBV3-2) with TRBJ1-3; D gene unclear. The CDR3 bases are TGTGCCAGCAGCCAGAAGTCAACTGGAAACACCATATATTTT. It codes for CASSQKSTGNTIYF.